This record concerns one T cell receptor beta chain sequence. This sample is part of a study of cytomegalovirus exposure and HLA in healthy donors. Trimming stripped 0 bases from V and 7 bases from J, with 11 bases between. Germline V gene data show CDR1 as SGHKS and CDR2 as YYEKEE (reference sequence). The CDR3 totals 15 residues. Primers for the PCR totalled 60 Vbeta and 13 Jbeta. TCRdb's table, derived via immunoSEQ multiplex PCR, lists solely in-frame clones and lacks some. The sample has over 150,000 clones, about 71% seen once. V gene TRBV5-5 combines with J gene TRBJ1-6; weak D call: TRBD1 (5 bases). The sample consisted of PBMCs. The TCR was taken from a man between 45 and 60 years old in good health and CMV-seronegative. DNA of the CDR3: TGTGCCAGCAGCTTGGGTTGGGGACTAAATTCACCCCTCCACTTT. It encodes CASSLGWGLNSPLHF.